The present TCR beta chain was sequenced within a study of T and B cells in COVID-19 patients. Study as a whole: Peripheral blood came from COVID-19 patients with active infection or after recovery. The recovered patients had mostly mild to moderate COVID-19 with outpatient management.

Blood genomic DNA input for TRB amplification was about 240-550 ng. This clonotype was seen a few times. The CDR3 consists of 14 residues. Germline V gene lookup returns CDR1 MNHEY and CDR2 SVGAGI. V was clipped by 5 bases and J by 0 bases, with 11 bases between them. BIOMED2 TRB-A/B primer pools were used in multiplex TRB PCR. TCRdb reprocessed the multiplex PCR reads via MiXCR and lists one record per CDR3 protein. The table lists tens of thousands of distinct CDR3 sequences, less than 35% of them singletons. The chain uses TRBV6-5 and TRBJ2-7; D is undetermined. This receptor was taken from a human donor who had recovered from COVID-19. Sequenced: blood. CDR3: CASSPHSGSYEQYF. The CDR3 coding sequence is TGTGCCAGCAGTCCCCATAGTGGCTCCTACGAGCAGTACTTC.